Listed below are T cell receptor beta chains from one sample, sequenced in a study of a mutant IDH1 vaccine in newly diagnosed glioma. Measured with immunoSEQ multiplex PCR; TCRdb has only the in-frame clones, and not every one. The sample holds around 30,000 clones, approximately 78% seen once. For these TCRs, the target antigens are not known. The input for sequencing was PBMCs, taken from a glioma patient whose treatment included an IDH1 peptide vaccine. The receptors shown here come from a woman between 18 and 29 years old with glioma. Both conserved end residues are part of each CDR3. The D gene is left open where the match is weak. Some rows have no size entry. The others give once, few or many, or a class for an expanded clone.

>.|.|TRBJ2-3|TRBV29-1
CSVGTGGLTDTQYF
TGCAGCGTTGGGACAGGAGGGCTCACAGATACGCAGTATTTT
>TRBD2|.|TRBJ2-3|TRBV5-1
CASSFRLAGASTDTQYF
TGCGCCAGCAGCTTTAGACTAGCGGGAGCGTCTACAGATACGCAGTATTTT
>TRBD2|.|TRBJ2-1|TRBV7-9
CASSSTPGTSANNEQFF
TGTGCCAGCAGCTCGACACCAGGGACTAGCGCAAACAATGAGCAGTTCTTC
>.|.|TRBJ1-1|TRBV5-4
CASSLGVSGSGGEAFF
TGTGCCAGCAGCTTGGGAGTATCAGGGAGTGGCGGTGAAGCTTTCTTT
>.|.|TRBJ2-6|TRBV5-1
CASSWNTGTGANVLTF
TGCGCCAGCAGCTGGAACACAGGGACCGGGGCCAACGTCCTGACTTTC
>TRBD2|.|TRBJ2-1|TRBV19
CASMRGAGKYEQFF
TGTGCCAGTATGAGGGGAGCGGGAAAGTATGAGCAGTTCTTC
>.|few|TRBJ1-5|TRBV2
CASIDAVGNQPQHF
TGTGCCAGCATAGACGCGGTGGGCAATCAGCCCCAGCATTTT
>TRBD1|.|TRBJ1-3|TRBV6-5
CASRTGPSSGNTIYF
TGTGCCAGCAGGACAGGGCCGAGCTCTGGAAACACCATATATTTT
>.|.|TRBJ1-5|TRBV4-3
CASSPGAFKPQHF
TGCGCCAGCAGCCCCGGAGCCTTCAAGCCCCAGCATTTT
>TRBD1|.|TRBJ1-1|TRBV18
CASSKTGGALEAFF
TGTGCCAGCTCGAAGACAGGGGGGGCCCTTGAAGCTTTCTTT
>TRBD1|.|TRBJ1-1|TRBV6-1
CASSVFLMDRGGMNTEAFF
TGTGCCAGCAGTGTATTCCTCATGGACAGGGGGGGGATGAACACTGAAGCTTTCTTT
>.|.|TRBJ1-1|TRBV29-1
CSVDPMIPMNTEAFF
TGCAGCGTTGATCCCATGATTCCCATGAACACTGAAGCTTTCTTT
>.|.|TRBJ2-2|TRBV19
CASSIEAGLTGELFF
TGTGCCAGTAGTATAGAGGCGGGACTCACCGGGGAGCTGTTTTTT
>.|once|TRBJ2-7|TRBV6-5
CASSYIGIGGYEQYF
TGTGCCAGCAGTTACATCGGCATAGGTGGGTACGAGCAGTACTTC
>.|.|TRBJ1-5|TRBV28
CASRGGRQHNQPQHF
TGTGCCAGCAGGGGGGGTCGGCAGCACAATCAGCCCCAGCATTTT
>.|.|TRBJ2-6|TRBV4-3
CASSQKSGSGANVLTF
TGCGCCAGCAGCCAAAAAAGCGGCTCTGGGGCCAACGTCCTGACTTTC
>.|few|TRBJ1-1|TRBV18
CASSRTGQNTEAFF
TGTGCCAGCTCGCGTACAGGGCAGAACACTGAAGCTTTCTTT
>TRBD1|once|TRBJ1-2|TRBV2
CASSVGTGGGYTF
TGTGCCAGCAGTGTTGGGACAGGTGGTGGCTACACCTTC
>.|.|TRBJ1-5|TRBV28
CASRYINQPQHF
TGTGCCAGCAGATACATCAATCAGCCCCAGCATTTT
>TRBD1|.|TRBJ1-2|TRBV6-4
CASREDREGGYTF
TGTGCCAGCAGGGAGGACAGGGAGGGCGGCTACACCTTC
>.|few|TRBJ1-5|TRBV2
CASSSRSGNQPQHF
TGTGCCAGCAGCTCCCGATCGGGCAATCAGCCCCAGCATTTT
>.|.|TRBJ2-3|TRBV10-3
CATLSGLGTTDTQYF
TGTGCCACCCTATCCGGGCTCGGGACCACAGATACGCAGTATTTT
>.|few|TRBJ1-5|TRBV28
CASSSGRGNQPQHF
TGTGCCAGCAGTTCGGGGAGGGGCAATCAGCCCCAGCATTTT
>.|.|TRBJ1-1|TRBV30
CAWSVQTEAFF
TGTGCCTGGAGTGTACAGACTGAAGCTTTCTTT
>.|few|TRBJ1-1|TRBV19
CASSIGRAGYTEAFF
TGTGCCAGTAGTATTGGGAGGGCAGGGTACACTGAAGCTTTCTTT